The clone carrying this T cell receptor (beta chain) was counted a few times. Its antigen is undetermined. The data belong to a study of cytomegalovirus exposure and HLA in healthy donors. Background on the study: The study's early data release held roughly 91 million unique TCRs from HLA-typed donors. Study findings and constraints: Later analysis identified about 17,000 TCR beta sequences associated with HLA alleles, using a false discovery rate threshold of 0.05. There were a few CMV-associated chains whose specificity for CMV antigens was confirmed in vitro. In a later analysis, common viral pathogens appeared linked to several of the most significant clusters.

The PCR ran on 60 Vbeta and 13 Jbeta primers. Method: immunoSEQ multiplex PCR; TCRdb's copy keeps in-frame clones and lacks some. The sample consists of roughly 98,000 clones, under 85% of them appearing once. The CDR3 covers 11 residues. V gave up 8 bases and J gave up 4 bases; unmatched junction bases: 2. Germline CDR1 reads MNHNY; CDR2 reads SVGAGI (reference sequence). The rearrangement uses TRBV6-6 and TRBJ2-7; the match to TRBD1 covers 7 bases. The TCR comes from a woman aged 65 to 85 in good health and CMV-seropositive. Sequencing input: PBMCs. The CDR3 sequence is CASHRGYEQYF. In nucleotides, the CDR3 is TGTGCCAGCCACAGGGGTTACGAGCAGTACTTC.